The rows below give T cell receptor beta chains drawn from one sample of a study of blood T cell repertoires in COVID-19. Assay used: immunoSEQ multiplex PCR; TCRdb lists only in-frame clones, some missing. The table lists 75,000 to 100,000 clones, around 90% of them singletons, with approximately 4.9% in the top ten. Material: peripheral blood. These receptor sequences come from a man between 70 and 80 years old with acute or convalescent COVID-19. The conserved cysteine and the conserved F or W are not part of the CDR3 here.

TRBJ2-5,TRBV5-1,ASSLATGNQETQY
TRBJ2-7,TRBV27,ASRYQGVAYEQY
TRBJ2-3,TRBV10-1,ASSDGRRGGTDTQY
TRBJ2-1,TRBV9,ASSVAGLARLDEQF
TRBJ1-1,TRBV5-1,ASSRTGLSTEAF
TRBJ1-2,TRBV5-4,ASSKDRAHSNYGYT
TRBJ1-1,TRBV9,ASSVFWTGNTEAF
TRBJ2-3,TRBV5-1,ASSLDTRSTDTQY
TRBJ2-7,TRBV6-5,ASLRPDRSTYEQY
TRBJ1-6,TRBV4-1,ASSQDENEAYNSPLH
TRBJ1-2,TRBV30,ACLGTLGGYT
TRBJ1-1,TRBV20-1,SASYKADTEAF